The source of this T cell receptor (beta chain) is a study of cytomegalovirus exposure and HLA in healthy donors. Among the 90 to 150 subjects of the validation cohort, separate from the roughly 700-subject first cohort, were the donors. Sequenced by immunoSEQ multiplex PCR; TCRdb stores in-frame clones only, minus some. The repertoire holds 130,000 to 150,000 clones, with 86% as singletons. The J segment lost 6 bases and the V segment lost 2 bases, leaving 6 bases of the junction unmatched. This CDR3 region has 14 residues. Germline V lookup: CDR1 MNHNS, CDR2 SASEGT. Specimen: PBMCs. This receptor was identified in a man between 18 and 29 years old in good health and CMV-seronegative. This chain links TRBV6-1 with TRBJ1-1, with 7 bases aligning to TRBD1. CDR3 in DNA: TGTGCCAGCAGTGAACGGCAGGGGGGAGCTGAAGCTTTCTTT. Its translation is CASSERQGGAEAFF.